These 21 T cell receptor beta chains were all obtained from the same sample, sequenced in a study of technical replicates of blood from a handful of donors. TCRdb's table, derived via immunoSEQ multiplex PCR, lists solely in-frame clones and lacks some. The repertoire holds 50,000 to 70,000 clones, about 86% seen once, with less than 6% in the top ten. Sequencing was carried out using PBMCs. The receptors originated from a human donor in good health. Some clones in this sample may be carry-over from other donors' samples.

The sample holds a few counts of this clone. The chain combines TRBV2 with TRBJ2-7; 7 bases map to TRBD2. This CDR3 is 15 amino acids long. J lost 3 bases, V lost 6 bases, and 11 bases had no gene match. Germline-derived CDR1 and CDR2 are SNHLY and FYNNEI. In DNA, the CDR3 is TGTGCCAGCAGGGCTAGCGGACGACCCGACTACGAGCAGTACTTC. Translating it yields CASRASGRPDYEQYF.

This clone was counted once. CDR3 amino acids: CASSSRDRVHEQFF. Written as DNA, the CDR3 is TGTGCCAGCAGCTCCCGGGACAGGGTCCATGAGCAGTTCTTC. V gene TRBV27 combines with J gene TRBJ2-1; 9 bases agree with TRBD1. From germline, CDR1 is MNHEY and CDR2 SMNVEV (reference sequence). Germline trimming cut 6 bases from V and 8 bases from J; bases unmatched to any gene: 8. The CDR3 has 14 residues.

The rearrangement joins TRBV10-3 to TRBJ1-1; the match to TRBD1 covers 9 bases. Germline V gene lookup returns CDR1 ENHRY and CDR2 SYGVKD. The CDR3 loop spans 14 amino acids. J gave up 5 bases and V 6 bases, and 7 bases lay outside the gene matches. CDR3 sequence reads: CAIRNRGQGTEAFF. The CDR3, as DNA: TGTGCCATCAGGAACAGGGGGCAGGGGACTGAAGCTTTCTTT.

V is TRBV4-1 and J is TRBJ2-7, with 11 bases matching TRBD2. V lost 0 bases to trimming and J lost 5 bases; unmatched junction nucleotides: 9. The CDR3 is 17 amino acids. Per germline, CDR1 MGHRA and CDR2 YSYEKL. The CDR3 is CASSQEPASGRLHEQYF. The DNA of the CDR3 is TGCGCCAGCAGCCAAGAACCGGCTAGCGGGAGGCTCCACGAGCAGTACTTC.

The genes are TRBV5-1 and TRBJ1-3; D gene ambiguous. Trimming shortened V by 4 bases and J by 0 bases, and 17 bases separated the two germline ends. CDR3 length: 17 residues. Germline CDR1 and CDR2: SGHRS and YFSETQ. The DNA of the CDR3 is TGCGCCAGCAGCCCCGGAGGTGCGGTATACTCTGGAAACACCATATATTTT. Encoded protein: CASSPGGAVYSGNTIYF.

The chain employs TRBV7-3 and TRBJ1-1; a weak D match, TRBD1 (6 bases). Deletions cut 6 bases from V and 4 bases from J, with 12 bases between. The CDR3 loop spans 13 amino acids. The germline gives CDR1 SGHTA, CDR2 FQGTGA. The CDR3 nucleotides read TGTGCCAGCAGAAGACAGGTGGGCACTGAAGCTTTCTTT. Translated: CASRRQVGTEAFF.

V is TRBV30 and J is TRBJ1-4, with 8 bases that match TRBD1. The CDR3 length is 13 residues. Per germline, CDR1 GTSNPN and CDR2 SVGIG (reference sequence). V trimming: 6 bases; J trimming: 7 bases; junction bases outside the gene matches: 7. The CDR3 region is CACPQGAGEKLFF. DNA of the CDR3: TGTGCCTGCCCCCAGGGGGCCGGTGAAAAACTGTTTTTT.

Only a few counts were recorded for this clone. The chain carries TRBV5-8 and TRBJ1-1; a weak D match, TRBD1 (6 bases). CDR3 length equals 13 residues. Germline V gene sequence: CDR1 SGHTS, CDR2 YDEGEE. Trimming pared 1 base from V and 8 bases from J, leaving 12 bases between. CDR3 nucleotides: TGTGCCAGCAGCTTGTTCCGTGACAGGGAAGCTTTCTTT. Translating gives CASSLFRDREAFF.

The chain joins TRBV7-9 to TRBJ1-2, with 7 positions matching TRBD1. Germline lookup yields CDR1 SEHNR and CDR2 FQNEAQ (reference sequence). This CDR3 contains 14 residues. With 5 bases clipped from V and 8 bases from J, the junction kept 11 bases outside the gene matches. The CDR3 loop is CASSQPLTGNGYTF. CDR3 DNA: TGTGCCAGCAGCCAACCCCTGACAGGGAACGGCTACACCTTC.

The rearrangement uses TRBV7-2 and TRBJ2-2, with 8 bases matching TRBD2. The CDR3 runs 16 residues. V was clipped by 5 bases and J by 8 bases; unmatched bases: 13. The germline gives CDR1 SGHTA, CDR2 FQGNSA. CDR3 sequence: CASSVFSGVVGGELFF. For the CDR3, the DNA is TGTGCCAGCAGCGTCTTTAGCGGGGTCGTTGGTGGGGAGCTGTTTTTT.

The rearrangement joins TRBV4-2 to TRBJ2-2, with TRBD2 identical over 9 bases. The CDR3 sequence is 17 residues long. Germline CDR1 and CDR2: LGHNA and YNFKEQ. Trimming cost V 0 bases and J 7 bases; bases outside gene matches: 9. CDR3 amino acids: CASSQDRAGGPGGELFF. Written as DNA, the CDR3 is TGTGCCAGCAGCCAAGATAGAGCGGGAGGACCCGGCGGGGAGCTGTTTTTT.

Only a few counts were recorded for this clone. The chain recombines TRBV5-5 with TRBJ2-3; TRBD2 matches 10 bases. The V segment lost 1 base and the J segment 2 bases; nucleotides outside the gene matches: 4. Germline V gene lookup returns CDR1 SGHKS and CDR2 YYEKEE (reference sequence). The CDR3 contains 16 residues. DNA of the CDR3: TGTGCCAGCAGCTTGCTTAGCGGGGGGTACACAGATACGCAGTATTTT. This translates into CASSLLSGGYTDTQYF. Full variable domain (rest looked up from reference TRBV5-5 and TRBJ2-3): DAGVTQSPTHLIKTRGQQVTLRCSPISGHKSVSWYQQVLGQGPQFIFQYYEKEERGRGNFPDRFSARQFPNYSSELNVNALLLGDSALYLCASSLLSGGYTDTQYFGPGTRLTVL.

V and J are TRBV4-2 and TRBJ2-1; D may be TRBD2 (6 bases). The CDR3 contains 13 residues. Trimming removed 4 bases from V and 7 bases from J, with 11 bases in between. Germline V gives CDR1 LGHNA, CDR2 YNFKEQ. CDR3 protein: CASSPLSGNEQFF. CDR3 in DNA: TGTGCCAGCAGCCCGCTAAGCGGGAATGAGCAGTTCTTC.

This chain uses TRBV4-3 with TRBJ1-5; TRBD1 might be the D (6 bases). Trimming removed 4 bases at V and 0 bases at J, with 19 bases between. Germline CDR1 and CDR2: LGHNA and YSLEER. The CDR3 is made up of 18 amino acids. The CDR3 bases are TGCGCCAGCAGCCGGCAGGCCGGGACACCTTATAGCAATCAGCCCCAGCATTTT. Amino acid sequence: CASSRQAGTPYSNQPQHF.

V gene TRBV6-6 combines with J gene TRBJ1-2; the match to TRBD1 covers 7 bases. The V gene end was trimmed by 7 bases and the J gene end by 7 bases; junction bases not matched to a gene: 18. Germline loops: CDR1 MNHNY, CDR2 SVGAGI (reference sequence). The CDR3 spans 16 residues. CDR3 residues: CASIPGQLTVGGGYTF. The CDR3 DNA follows: TGTGCCAGCATCCCGGGACAGCTGACGGTTGGAGGTGGCTACACCTTC.

The chain carries TRBV7-2 and TRBJ2-3; weak D call: TRBD2 (6 bases). The CDR3 runs to 14 residues. V lost 6 bases, J lost 0 bases, and 10 bases lay in between. The germline V gene encodes CDR1 SGHTA and CDR2 FQGNSA. CDR3 nucleotide sequence: TGTGCCAGCAGTGCGGGGCCTAGCACAGATACGCAGTATTTT. Translation gives CASSAGPSTDTQYF. Complete variable domain (other parts from reference TRBV7-2 and TRBJ2-3): GAGVSQSPSNKVTEKGKDVELRCDPISGHTALYWYRQSLGQGLEFLIYFQGNSAPDKSGLPSDRFSAERTGGSVSTLTIQRTQQEDSAVYLCASSAGPSTDTQYFGPGTRLTVL.

The chain joins TRBV4-1 to TRBJ2-6, with a possible D match to TRBD1 (6 bases). V gave up 2 bases and J gave up 12 bases, with 11 bases separating them. Germline values: CDR1 MGHRA, CDR2 YSYEKL. The CDR3 has 13 amino acids. The CDR3 here is CASSQTGIGVLTF. As DNA, the CDR3 is TGCGCCAGCAGCCAAACAGGGATCGGCGTCCTGACTTTC.

The V gene is TRBV29-1, the J gene TRBJ2-1; 7 bases align to TRBD1. The CDR3 totals 12 residues. Germline V lookup: CDR1 SQVTM, CDR2 ANQGSEA. V dropped 5 bases and J dropped 7; count of bases not matched to a gene: 5. The CDR3 sequence: CSVQQGRNEQFF. CDR3 coding DNA: TGCAGCGTTCAACAGGGGCGGAATGAGCAGTTCTTC.

This chain connects TRBV11-2 to TRBJ2-1; 7 bases agree with TRBD2. The J segment lost 4 bases and the V segment lost 6 bases, leaving 15 bases of the junction unmatched. This CDR3 comprises 17 residues. Germline assignment: CDR1 SGHAT and CDR2 FQNNGV. CDR3 coding DNA: TGTGCCAGCAGTCCGACGGGGGGACTCAGATATTACAATGAGCAGTTCTTC. Residues: CASSPTGGLRYYNEQFF.

V usage is TRBV4-3 and J usage is TRBJ2-3; perhaps TRBD2 as D (6 bases). V shed 0 bases and J shed 3 bases, with 16 bases lying between them. The germline V gene encodes CDR1 LGHNA and CDR2 YSLEER. CDR3 length: 17 amino acids. CDR3 coding DNA: TGCGCCAGCAGCCAAGAAGGCGGGGAAGGTTGGACAGATACGCAGTATTTT. This encodes CASSQEGGEGWTDTQYF.

The chain joins TRBV7-9 to TRBJ1-2; 7 bases agree with TRBD1. Germline CDR1 and CDR2: SEHNR and FQNEAQ (reference sequence). The CDR3 is made up of 16 amino acids. Trimming cost V 5 bases and J 2 bases; bases outside gene matches: 11. The CDR3 protein is CASSPIRQGRNYGYTF. The CDR3 nucleotides read TGTGCCAGCAGCCCGATAAGACAGGGAAGGAACTATGGCTACACCTTC.